What follows are 22 T cell receptor beta chains derived from one specimen sequenced in a study of T cell changes during pregnancy in multiple sclerosis. Method: immunoSEQ multiplex PCR; TCRdb's copy keeps in-frame clones and lacks some. Here the sample spans 13,000 or so clones, 88% being singletons. This sample comprised CD8+ T cells from peripheral blood mononuclear cells, obtained in the first trimester of pregnancy. Every receptor here comes from a female donor with multiple sclerosis, enrolled in a pregnancy study.

This clone was recorded once. This chain joins TRBV5-1 and TRBJ1-1; maybe TRBD1 (5 bases). The CDR3 consists of 15 residues. Looked up from germline, CDR1 is SGHRS and CDR2 is YFSETQ. Trimming stripped 0 bases from V and 3 bases from J, with 12 bases between. Here the CDR3 DNA reads TGCGCCAGCAGCTTGGGGTGGGGCAGTGACACTGAAGCTTTCTTT. This encodes CASSLGWGSDTEAFF.

This clone has only a few counts. CDR3 DNA: TGTGCCAGCAGTCTCCACCTCGGACAGGGGGGATTATATGGCTACACCTTC. Protein sequence: CASSLHLGQGGLYGYTF. The chain combines TRBV27 with TRBJ1-2; 10 bases are a match to TRBD1. The V gene's germline CDR1 is MNHEY and CDR2 SMNVEV (reference sequence). Trimming took 5 bases from V and 5 from J; bases not matched to a gene: 14. This CDR3 contains 17 residues.

This chain joins TRBV4-1 and TRBJ2-3; 15 bases are a match to TRBD2. The CDR3 contains 17 residues. Germline V gene lookup returns CDR1 MGHRA and CDR2 YSYEKL. Unmatched junction bases numbered 5, after V lost 1 base and J lost 6 bases. This CDR3 reads CASSQGGLAGGRDTQYF. Written as DNA, the CDR3 is TGCGCCAGCAGCCAAGGCGGACTAGCGGGGGGGCGTGATACGCAGTATTTT.

V is TRBV11-2 and J is TRBJ2-7; 8 bases align to TRBD1. CDR1 SGHAT and CDR2 FQNNGV come from the germline V gene. The CDR3 is 15 residues long. V lost 3 bases and J lost 2; bases outside the gene matches: 6. Written as DNA, the CDR3 is TGTGCCAGCAGCTTCGACAGGGGCCTAACCTACGAGCAGTACTTC. It translates to CASSFDRGLTYEQYF.

This sequence joins TRBV4-1 and TRBJ2-5, with D unclear. Trimming cost V 2 bases and J 4 bases, with 8 bases left between them. The CDR3 spans 13 residues. The V gene's germline CDR1 is MGHRA and CDR2 YSYEKL. The CDR3 spells CASSQRRGETQYF. The CDR3 DNA follows: TGCGCCAGCAGCCAAAGAAGAGGAGAGACCCAGTACTTC.

The chain recombines TRBV6-5 with TRBJ2-1; D may be TRBD2 (6 bases). The V gene's germline CDR1 is MNHEY and CDR2 SVGAGI. V was clipped by 2 bases and J by 2 bases, with 13 bases between them. The CDR3 runs to 16 residues. DNA of the CDR3: TGTGCCAGCAGTTACATCCGGGGGATCGCCTACAATGAGCAGTTCTTC. This translates into CASSYIRGIAYNEQFF.

The V and J genes are TRBV5-3 and TRBJ1-3; D unresolved. TRBV5-3 is annotated as an ORF whose role is uncertain. This CDR3 is built from 18 residues. Trimming pared 8 bases from V and 2 bases from J, leaving 26 bases between. CDR3 nucleotides: TGTGCCAGTTACTTTGTAGCTGATAAACCGATACCTGGAAACACCATATATTTT. Amino acids: CASYFVADKPIPGNTIYF.

The rearrangement links TRBV7-9 to TRBJ1-2; D is undetermined. The CDR3 loop spans 14 amino acids. Germline V lookup: CDR1 SEHNR, CDR2 FQNEAQ (reference sequence). Trimming pared 2 bases from V and 4 bases from J, leaving 11 bases between. CDR3 sequence (DNA): TGTGCCAGCAGCTTACCGCAGTCTGTCTATGGCTACACCTTC. Its protein is CASSLPQSVYGYTF. Together with reference TRBV7-9 and TRBJ1-2, the CDR3 gives the full variable domain: DTGVSQNPRHKITKRGQNVTFRCDPISEHNRLYWYRQTLGQGPEFLTYFQNEAQLEKSRLLSDRFSAERPKGSFSTLEIQRTEQGDSAMYLCASSLPQSVYGYTFGSGTRLTVV.

V is TRBV28 and J is TRBJ2-2, with 7 bases matching TRBD2. J lost 3 bases, V lost 5 bases, and 6 bases had no gene match. This CDR3 is built from 15 residues. Germline CDR1 reads MDHEN; CDR2 reads SYDVKM. This chain's CDR3 is CASSMLAEDTGELFF. Written as DNA, the CDR3 is TGTGCCAGCAGTATGCTAGCGGAGGACACCGGGGAGCTGTTTTTT.

The chain links TRBV5-3 to TRBJ2-2, with D possibly being TRBD2 (6 bases). TRBV5-3 is an open reading frame, and its role is uncertain. The CDR3 has 15 residues. Trimming left V 8 bases short and J 9 bases short, with 23 bases between. The CDR3 region is CASLGLRGSPWELFF. The CDR3, as DNA: TGTGCCAGCCTAGGACTGCGGGGAAGCCCGTGGGAGCTGTTTTTT.

CDR3 DNA sequence: TGTGCCAGCAGCTTGGGACTCCACAATGAGCAGTTCTTC. The encoded protein is CASSLGLHNEQFF. The chain uses TRBV7-9 and TRBJ2-1, with a possible D match to TRBD2 (6 bases). The germline gives CDR1 SEHNR, CDR2 FQNEAQ (reference sequence). This CDR3 contains 13 residues. V dropped 3 bases and J dropped 5 bases, with 8 bases sitting between them.

This clone was detected a few times. The chain joins TRBV6-1 to TRBJ2-5, with 10 bases matching TRBD2. Per the germline V gene, CDR1 is MNHNS and CDR2 is SASEGT. Unmatched junction bases numbered 3, after V lost 3 bases and J lost 5 bases. This CDR3 spans 14 amino acids. The CDR3 loop is CASSDGSGGETQYF. The CDR3 DNA reads TGTGCCAGCAGTGACGGTAGCGGGGGGGAGACCCAGTACTTC.

The chain has TRBV30 and TRBJ2-2; D unclear. In germline, CDR1 is GTSNPN, CDR2 SVGIG (reference sequence). CDR3 size: 13 residues. The V gene lost 1 base and the J gene lost 4 bases, with 7 bases spanning the gap. The DNA of the CDR3 is TGTGCCTGGAGTGCAGTGCCCACCGGGGAGCTGTTTTTT. This codes for CAWSAVPTGELFF.

This chain uses TRBV30 with TRBJ2-7; no clear D gene. The CDR3 runs to 11 residues. CDR1 and CDR2 (germline): GTSNPN, SVGIG (reference sequence). V gave up 2 bases and J gave up 3 bases, with 5 bases separating them. CDR3 in amino acids: CAWSLDYEQYF. The CDR3 DNA is TGTGCCTGGAGTTTAGACTACGAGCAGTACTTC. Full variable domain (remainder filled in from reference TRBV30 and TRBJ2-7): SQTIHQWPATLVQPVGSPLSLECTVEGTSNPNLYWYRQAAGRGLQLLFYSVGIGQISSEVPQNLSASRPQDRQFILSSKKLLLSDSGFYLCAWSLDYEQYFGPGTRLTVT.

The V gene is TRBV6-4, the J gene TRBJ2-1; TRBD2 matches 12 bases. This CDR3 is built from 15 residues. V shed 5 bases, J shed 3 bases, and the junction held 2 bases outside the gene matches. The V gene's germline CDR1 is MRHNA and CDR2 SNTAGT. The CDR3 DNA reads as TGTGCCAGCAGTACTAGCGGGGGGCTCTACAATGAGCAGTTCTTC. It specifies CASSTSGGLYNEQFF.

The sample holds one count of this clone. The chain couples TRBV4-1 to TRBJ2-1, with D possibly being TRBD1 (6 bases). Trimming stripped 5 bases from V and 10 bases from J, with 15 bases between. Germline V gene sequence: CDR1 MGHRA, CDR2 YSYEKL. CDR3 size: 13 residues. The CDR3 nucleotides read TGCGCCAGCAGCGCCCGGGACACCGGCGAGCAGTTCTTC. This encodes CASSARDTGEQFF.

The chain couples TRBV4-1 to TRBJ2-2; D is unclear. V lost 0 bases to trimming and J lost 7 bases, with 9 bases between them. Germline assignment: CDR1 MGHRA and CDR2 YSYEKL. The CDR3 sequence is 14 residues long. Here the CDR3 reads CASSQEGASGELFF. The CDR3 DNA follows: TGCGCCAGCAGCCAAGAAGGAGCCAGCGGGGAGCTGTTTTTT.

The gene calls are TRBV9 and TRBJ1-4; no definite D call. This CDR3 spans 15 amino acids. Germline lookup yields CDR1 SGDLS and CDR2 YYNGEE. V was cut by 0 bases and J by 5 bases, with 11 bases left in between. The CDR3: CASSVATGLNEKLFF. The CDR3 DNA follows: TGTGCCAGCAGCGTAGCTACGGGATTGAATGAAAAACTGTTTTTT. The variable domain in full, with the rest retrieved from reference TRBV9 and TRBJ1-4, is DSGVTQTPKHLITATGQRVTLRCSPRSGDLSVYWYQQSLDQGLQFLIQYYNGEERAKGNILERFSAQQFPDLHSELNLSSLELGDSALYFCASSVATGLNEKLFFGSGTQLSVL.

The genes are TRBV4-1 and TRBJ1-4; D remains ambiguous. The germline gives CDR1 MGHRA, CDR2 YSYEKL. This CDR3 is 16 amino acids long. The V end lost 1 base, the J end lost 4 bases, and 13 bases lay between the germline ends. Here the CDR3 reads CASSQGRRLGNEKLFF. For the CDR3, the DNA is TGCGCCAGCAGCCAAGGAAGGAGGTTGGGTAATGAAAAACTGTTTTTT.

The chain combines TRBV28 with TRBJ2-7, with 8 bases matching TRBD1. The germline gives CDR1 MDHEN, CDR2 SYDVKM. Trimming at V came to 0 bases and at J to 2 bases, leaving 6 bases not matched to a gene. The CDR3 spans 16 residues. CDR3: CASSLWWTGRPYEQYF. In nucleotides, the CDR3 is TGTGCCAGCAGTTTATGGTGGACAGGGAGACCCTACGAGCAGTACTTC.

The chain has TRBV7-9 and TRBJ2-3, with TRBD1 identical over 7 bases. The CDR3 consists of 14 residues. The junction had 6 bases not matched to a gene; V was cut back by 5 bases and J by 4 bases. Looked up from germline, CDR1 is SEHNR and CDR2 is FQNEAQ (reference sequence). The DNA for the CDR3 is TGTGCCAGCAGCGAGGACAGGTCCGCAGATACGCAGTATTTT. It translates to CASSEDRSADTQYF.

Here the CDR3 DNA reads TGTGCCACCAGCAGAACCTCGGACAGGGTCTTTGAAAAACTGTTTTTT. It codes for CATSRTSDRVFEKLFF. This chain joins TRBV15 and TRBJ1-4, with TRBD1 matching over 8 bases. Per the germline V gene, CDR1 is LNHNV and CDR2 is YYDKDF (reference sequence). J lost 7 bases, V lost 2 bases, and 9 bases had no gene match. CDR3 size: 16 residues.